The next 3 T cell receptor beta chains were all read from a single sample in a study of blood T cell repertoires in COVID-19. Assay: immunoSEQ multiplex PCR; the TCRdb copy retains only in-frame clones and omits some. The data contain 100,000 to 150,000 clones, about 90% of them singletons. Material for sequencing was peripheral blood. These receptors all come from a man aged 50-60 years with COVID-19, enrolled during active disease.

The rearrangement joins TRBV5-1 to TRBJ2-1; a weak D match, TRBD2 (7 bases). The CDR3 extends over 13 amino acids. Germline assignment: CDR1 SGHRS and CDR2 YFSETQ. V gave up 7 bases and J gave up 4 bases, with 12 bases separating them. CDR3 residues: CASLGGVYNEQFF. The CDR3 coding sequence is TGCGCCAGCCTAGGGGGGGTTTACAATGAGCAGTTCTTC.

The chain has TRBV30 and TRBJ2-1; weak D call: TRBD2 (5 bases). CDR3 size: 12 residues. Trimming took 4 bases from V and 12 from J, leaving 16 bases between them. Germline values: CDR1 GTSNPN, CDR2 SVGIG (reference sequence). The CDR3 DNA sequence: TGTGCCTGGACCCCCTTGGGGAGCACGCAGTTCTTC. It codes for CAWTPLGSTQFF. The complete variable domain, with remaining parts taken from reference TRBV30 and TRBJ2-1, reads SQTIHQWPATLVQPVGSPLSLECTVEGTSNPNLYWYRQAAGRGLQLLFYSVGIGQISSEVPQNLSASRPQDRQFILSSKKLLLSDSGFYLCAWTPLGSTQFFGPGTRLTVL.

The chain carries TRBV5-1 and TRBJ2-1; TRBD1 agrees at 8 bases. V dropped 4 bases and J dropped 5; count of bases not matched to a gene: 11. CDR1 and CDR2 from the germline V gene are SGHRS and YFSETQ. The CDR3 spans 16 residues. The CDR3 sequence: CASSPPGQVVDNEQFF. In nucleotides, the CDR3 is TGCGCCAGCAGCCCCCCGGGACAGGTCGTCGACAATGAGCAGTTCTTC.